A selection of T cell receptor beta chains follows, all from one sample in a study of Ad26.COV2.S vaccination and SARS-CoV-2 variants. TCRdb's table, derived via immunoSEQ multiplex PCR, lists solely in-frame clones and lacks some. The sample holds about 440,000 clones, around 90% seen once. The sample in question was peripheral blood, obtained in a trial of Ad26.COV2.S vaccine versus placebo. Receptor source: a person between 18 and 65 years old who received the Ad26.COV2.S COVID-19 vaccine or a placebo. The CDR3 runs from the conserved cysteine through the conserved F or W. The order of the fields is clone size, J gene, V gene, D gene, CDR3 DNA, CDR3 protein. A D gene is named only where the DNA matches it firmly. Expanded clones get a size class; other rows say once, few or many, or leave the size out.

abundance: -; j_gene: TRBJ2-5; v_gene: TRBV18; d_gene: TRBD2; CDR3nt: TGTGCCAGCTCACCTCGCGCCCCGGGTAGCGGGAAGGAGGGAGAGACCCAGTACTTC; CDR3aa: CASSPRAPGSGKEGETQYF
abundance: -; j_gene: TRBJ1-6; v_gene: TRBV5-6; d_gene: -; CDR3nt: TGTGCCAGCAGCTTGGGTTCAAGGGAATCACCCCTCCACTTT; CDR3aa: CASSLGSRESPLHF
abundance: -; j_gene: TRBJ1-3; v_gene: TRBV9; d_gene: -; CDR3nt: TGTGCCAGCAGCGGGGACACCCACTCTGGAAACACCATATATTTT; CDR3aa: CASSGDTHSGNTIYF
abundance: -; j_gene: TRBJ2-7; v_gene: TRBV29-1; d_gene: TRBD1; CDR3nt: TGCAGCGTTGAACGGACAGGTGCCCCCTACGAGCAGTACTTC; CDR3aa: CSVERTGAPYEQYF
abundance: -; j_gene: TRBJ2-2; v_gene: TRBV29-1; d_gene: -; CDR3nt: TGCAGCGGGGCTGCCACTCCGAACACCGGGGAGCTGTTTTTT; CDR3aa: CSGAATPNTGELFF
abundance: -; j_gene: TRBJ2-7; v_gene: TRBV28; d_gene: -; CDR3nt: TGTGCCAGCAAGTACACGGGAGCCTGGTACGAGCAGTACTTC; CDR3aa: CASKYTGAWYEQYF
abundance: -; j_gene: TRBJ2-1; v_gene: TRBV29-1; d_gene: -; CDR3nt: TGCAGCGTTGAACACACCGAGTCCTACAATGAGCAGTTCTTC; CDR3aa: CSVEHTESYNEQFF
abundance: -; j_gene: TRBJ2-1; v_gene: TRBV16; d_gene: -; CDR3nt: TGTGCCAGCAGCCAATCTCTATTAGGGTCGAACAATGAGCAGTTCTTC; CDR3aa: CASSQSLLGSNNEQFF
abundance: -; j_gene: TRBJ2-7; v_gene: TRBV9; d_gene: -; CDR3nt: TGTGCCAGCAGCGTAGGCGGACTTTCCGAGCAGTACTTC; CDR3aa: CASSVGGLSEQYF
abundance: -; j_gene: TRBJ2-3; v_gene: TRBV7-9; d_gene: TRBD2; CDR3nt: TGTGCCAGCAGCTTAGAGCTAGCGGGAGGCCCAGATACGCAGTATTTT; CDR3aa: CASSLELAGGPDTQYF
abundance: -; j_gene: TRBJ1-5; v_gene: TRBV7-2; d_gene: -; CDR3nt: TGTGCCAGCAGCTCGGTTAATAGCAATCAGCCCCAGCATTTT; CDR3aa: CASSSVNSNQPQHF
abundance: once; j_gene: TRBJ2-7; v_gene: TRBV6-1; d_gene: -; CDR3nt: TGTGCCAGCAGTGAAGGTACAAACCCAACTTACGAGCAGTACTTC; CDR3aa: CASSEGTNPTYEQYF
abundance: -; j_gene: TRBJ2-2; v_gene: TRBV29-1; d_gene: -; CDR3nt: TGCAGCGTGTTTAGGGACGACACCGGGGAGCTGTTTTTT; CDR3aa: CSVFRDDTGELFF
abundance: -; j_gene: TRBJ2-1; v_gene: TRBV2; d_gene: -; CDR3nt: TGTGCCAGCAGTGAATTTAGCTCCTACAATGAGCAGTTCTTC; CDR3aa: CASSEFSSYNEQFF
abundance: -; j_gene: TRBJ2-2; v_gene: TRBV4-2; d_gene: -; CDR3nt: TGTGCCAGCAGCCAAGTGGGTCAGGGCGGACTGAACACCGGGGAGCTGTTTTTT; CDR3aa: CASSQVGQGGLNTGELFF
abundance: -; j_gene: TRBJ1-6; v_gene: TRBV5-1; d_gene: -; CDR3nt: TGCGCCAGCAGCTTGTCTAGCATCTCGAGCAATTCACCCCTCCACTTT; CDR3aa: CASSLSSISSNSPLHF
abundance: -; j_gene: TRBJ1-1; v_gene: TRBV6-1; d_gene: TRBD1; CDR3nt: TGTGCCAGCAGTGCTCTTAGTGGACAGGTTACGAACACTGAAGCTTTCTTT; CDR3aa: CASSALSGQVTNTEAFF
abundance: -; j_gene: TRBJ2-5; v_gene: TRBV7-8; d_gene: TRBD1; CDR3nt: TGTGCCAGCAGCTACTACCGACAGGGGGCTGAGACCCAGTACTTC; CDR3aa: CASSYYRQGAETQYF
abundance: few; j_gene: TRBJ1-1; v_gene: TRBV12-3/TRBV12-4; d_gene: -; CDR3nt: TGTGCCAGCAGCACCTGGGGCGGGCTGGAAGCTTTCTTT; CDR3aa: CASSTWGGLEAFF
abundance: -; j_gene: TRBJ1-2; v_gene: TRBV12-3/TRBV12-4; d_gene: -; CDR3nt: TGTGCCAGCGGGGGTACTCAGACCACCTTC; CDR3aa: CASGGTQTTF
abundance: -; j_gene: TRBJ2-7; v_gene: TRBV7-9; d_gene: -; CDR3nt: TGTGCCAGCAGCCCCCAGGCCAGCTCCTACGAGCAGTACTTC; CDR3aa: CASSPQASSYEQYF
abundance: -; j_gene: TRBJ2-1; v_gene: TRBV25-1; d_gene: -; CDR3nt: TGTGCCAGCAGTGGGACGTCGAATGAGCAGTTCTTC; CDR3aa: CASSGTSNEQFF
abundance: -; j_gene: TRBJ2-3; v_gene: TRBV9; d_gene: -; CDR3nt: TGTGCCAGCAGCTTGGCCCCCCCGGGGGCCACAGATACGCAGTATTTT; CDR3aa: CASSLAPPGATDTQYF
abundance: -; j_gene: TRBJ2-1; v_gene: TRBV6-5; d_gene: -; CDR3nt: TGTGCCAGCAGTATGCGGTTTCGGGGTATTCAGTTCTTC; CDR3aa: CASSMRFRGIQFF
abundance: -; j_gene: TRBJ2-7; v_gene: TRBV6-5; d_gene: -; CDR3nt: TGTGCCAGCAAGCTAGGTCCGGACGAGCAGTACTTC; CDR3aa: CASKLGPDEQYF
abundance: -; j_gene: TRBJ2-2; v_gene: TRBV18; d_gene: -; CDR3nt: TGTGCCAGCTCACCCCCGGGGGGCGAATCGGCCGGGGAGCTGTTTTTT; CDR3aa: CASSPPGGESAGELFF
abundance: -; j_gene: TRBJ2-5; v_gene: TRBV7-3; d_gene: -; CDR3nt: TGTGCCAGCAGCTTAGGGGTATGGGAGACCCAGTACTTC; CDR3aa: CASSLGVWETQYF
abundance: few; j_gene: TRBJ2-7; v_gene: TRBV2; d_gene: TRBD1; CDR3nt: TGTGCCAGCAGACCTCTAGACAGGGAGCTTTCCTACGAGCAGTACTTC; CDR3aa: CASRPLDRELSYEQYF
abundance: many; j_gene: TRBJ1-3; v_gene: TRBV4-2; d_gene: -; CDR3nt: TGTGCCAGCAGCCAAGATTTGATGGGAAGCTCTGGAAACACCATATATTTT; CDR3aa: CASSQDLMGSSGNTIYF
abundance: once; j_gene: TRBJ2-7; v_gene: TRBV11-2; d_gene: TRBD1; CDR3nt: TGTGCCAGCAGCTATAGCCCGGGACAGGGGTTTTACGAGCAGTACTTC; CDR3aa: CASSYSPGQGFYEQYF
abundance: -; j_gene: TRBJ2-1; v_gene: TRBV28; d_gene: -; CDR3nt: TGTACCAGCAGCAGGTTAAACTCCTACAATGAGCAGTTCTTC; CDR3aa: CTSSRLNSYNEQFF
abundance: -; j_gene: TRBJ2-7; v_gene: TRBV14; d_gene: -; CDR3nt: TGTGCCAGCAGCCCCCCTGGGGCAGCCTACGAGCAGTACTTC; CDR3aa: CASSPPGAAYEQYF
abundance: few; j_gene: TRBJ1-5; v_gene: TRBV6-5; d_gene: -; CDR3nt: TGTGCCAGCAGTCCACGGACACTTAGCAATCAGCCCCAGCATTTT; CDR3aa: CASSPRTLSNQPQHF
abundance: -; j_gene: TRBJ1-5; v_gene: TRBV15; d_gene: TRBD1; CDR3nt: TGTGCCACCAGCAGGGCAGGACAGGGGAATCAGCCCCAGCATTTT; CDR3aa: CATSRAGQGNQPQHF
abundance: once; j_gene: TRBJ2-2; v_gene: TRBV7-6; d_gene: -; CDR3nt: TGTGCCAGCAGCAAAGCCGGGACGTGGAACACCGGGGAGCTGTTTTTT; CDR3aa: CASSKAGTWNTGELFF
abundance: -; j_gene: TRBJ2-3; v_gene: TRBV30; d_gene: -; CDR3nt: TGTGCCTGGAGCAGCGGGTACACAGATACGCAGTATTTT; CDR3aa: CAWSSGYTDTQYF
abundance: -; j_gene: TRBJ2-1; v_gene: TRBV27; d_gene: TRBD2; CDR3nt: TGTGCTAGCAGTTGGGCTAGCGGCACCGAGCAGTTCTTC; CDR3aa: CASSWASGTEQFF
abundance: -; j_gene: TRBJ2-1; v_gene: TRBV19; d_gene: TRBD1; CDR3nt: TGTGCCAGTAGTCTAGGACAGGGGGCATGGACTAACTCCTACAATGAGCAGTTCTTC; CDR3aa: CASSLGQGAWTNSYNEQFF
abundance: -; j_gene: TRBJ2-1; v_gene: TRBV12-3/TRBV12-4; d_gene: -; CDR3nt: TGTGCCAGCAGTTTGGGCAGAAATGAGCAGTTCTTC; CDR3aa: CASSLGRNEQFF
abundance: -; j_gene: TRBJ2-1; v_gene: TRBV6-5; d_gene: -; CDR3nt: TGTGCCAGCGGAACACAGGGCAGCAATGAGCAGTTCTTC; CDR3aa: CASGTQGSNEQFF
abundance: once; j_gene: TRBJ2-3; v_gene: TRBV2; d_gene: TRBD2; CDR3nt: TGTGCCAGCAGCACGCCCTCTGGGACTAGCGGGAGGGGTGTCACAGATACGCAGTATTTT; CDR3aa: CASSTPSGTSGRGVTDTQYF
abundance: -; j_gene: TRBJ2-1; v_gene: TRBV24-1; d_gene: -; CDR3nt: TGTGCCACCAGTGATTTGGCCGGGGAAGCGGACGCTTCCTACAATGAGCAGTTCTTC; CDR3aa: CATSDLAGEADASYNEQFF
abundance: -; j_gene: TRBJ2-2; v_gene: TRBV7-3; d_gene: -; CDR3nt: TGTGCCAGCAGCCCCAGGGCCGGGGAGCTGTTTTTT; CDR3aa: CASSPRAGELFF
abundance: -; j_gene: TRBJ2-5; v_gene: TRBV24-1; d_gene: TRBD1; CDR3nt: TGTGCCACCAGTGATCCGGGACAGGAGAAAGAGACCCAGTACTTC; CDR3aa: CATSDPGQEKETQYF
abundance: once; j_gene: TRBJ1-4; v_gene: TRBV7-3; d_gene: -; CDR3nt: TGTGCCAGCCACTTGGGGGTTAGTGAAAAACTGTTTTTT; CDR3aa: CASHLGVSEKLFF
abundance: -; j_gene: TRBJ2-7; v_gene: TRBV14; d_gene: TRBD2; CDR3nt: TGTGCCAGCAGCCAAGGGGGACAGTCGACTAGCGGGACCGACGAGCAGTACTTC; CDR3aa: CASSQGGQSTSGTDEQYF
abundance: -; j_gene: TRBJ2-7; v_gene: TRBV7-9; d_gene: TRBD2; CDR3nt: TGTGCCAGCAGCAGTGGGGAGGGATCCTACGAGCAGTACTTC; CDR3aa: CASSSGEGSYEQYF
abundance: -; j_gene: TRBJ2-5; v_gene: TRBV28; d_gene: -; CDR3nt: TGTGCCAGCACCCAGGCTTTAGCCCGTGAGACCCAGTACTTC; CDR3aa: CASTQALARETQYF
abundance: -; j_gene: TRBJ2-7; v_gene: TRBV28; d_gene: -; CDR3nt: TGTGCCAGCAGTTTGCTTACCTCGGGAAAGAAAAGAAGAAGCTCCTACGAGCAGTACTTC; CDR3aa: CASSLLTSGKKRRSSYEQYF
abundance: -; j_gene: TRBJ2-7; v_gene: TRBV29-1; d_gene: TRBD2; CDR3nt: TGCAGCGCTGGGGCGGGGGCCTACGAGCAGTACTTC; CDR3aa: CSAGAGAYEQYF
abundance: -; j_gene: TRBJ2-6; v_gene: TRBV7-9; d_gene: -; CDR3nt: TGTGCCAGCAGCACCGGGACGTTCGTCTCTGGGGCCAACGTCCTGACTTTC; CDR3aa: CASSTGTFVSGANVLTF
abundance: -; j_gene: TRBJ2-7; v_gene: TRBV7-8; d_gene: -; CDR3nt: TGTGCCAGCAGCTCGGTTGGGCTCTCCTACGAGCAGTACTTC; CDR3aa: CASSSVGLSYEQYF
abundance: -; j_gene: TRBJ2-1; v_gene: TRBV28; d_gene: TRBD1; CDR3nt: TGTGCCAGCAGTCCATGGACAGGGAGCTACAATGAGCAGTTCTTC; CDR3aa: CASSPWTGSYNEQFF
abundance: -; j_gene: TRBJ2-1; v_gene: TRBV10-3; d_gene: -; CDR3nt: TGTGCCATCAGGTCACTAGGGGAGTCCAATGAGCAGTTCTTC; CDR3aa: CAIRSLGESNEQFF
abundance: -; j_gene: TRBJ2-7; v_gene: TRBV15; d_gene: -; CDR3nt: TGTGCCACCAGCCCCATACCCCAGGCCCTAAGCGAGCAGTACTTC; CDR3aa: CATSPIPQALSEQYF
abundance: -; j_gene: TRBJ1-5; v_gene: TRBV18; d_gene: -; CDR3nt: TGTGCCAGCTCCCCGTCAGGGACAAGCCAGCCCCAGCATTTT; CDR3aa: CASSPSGTSQPQHF
abundance: -; j_gene: TRBJ2-3; v_gene: TRBV15; d_gene: -; CDR3nt: TGTGCCACCAGCAGAGTAAGCGAGACGGCTGATACGCAGTATTTT; CDR3aa: CATSRVSETADTQYF
abundance: -; j_gene: TRBJ2-1; v_gene: TRBV7-3; d_gene: TRBD1; CDR3nt: TGTGCCAGCAGCTCCGGGACAGGGTCCTACAATGAGCAGTTCTTC; CDR3aa: CASSSGTGSYNEQFF
abundance: -; j_gene: TRBJ2-1; v_gene: TRBV11-1; d_gene: TRBD2; CDR3nt: TGTGCCAGCAGCCCGGCGGGAGCCTCCCTCAATGAGCAGTTCTTC; CDR3aa: CASSPAGASLNEQFF
abundance: -; j_gene: TRBJ1-1; v_gene: TRBV25-1; d_gene: TRBD1; CDR3nt: TGTGCCAGCAGCCCCCCGGAGGGGGCAGGGAGGACTGAAGCTTTCTTT; CDR3aa: CASSPPEGAGRTEAFF